The 20 T cell receptor beta chains below come from one sample, sequenced in a study of regulatory T cells in long-lasting Graves disease. Time point given: newly diagnosed GD, antithyroid drugs for less than 3 months. RNA from PBMCs was the source of the TCR library. Arm-PCR of CDR3 regions and iRepertoire HTBI primers were the basis on which TCR beta libraries were built. TCRdb redid the calling of the multiplex PCR reads with MiXCR, one entry per CDR3 protein. Found here are 200,000 to 250,000 distinct CDR3 sequences, approximately 20% of them singletons; the top ten hold 22%. The specimen was peripheral blood mononuclear cells (PBMCs), collected at new diagnosis, from a patient treated with antithyroid drugs. Receptor source: a female donor with Graves disease.

In regard to this clonotype: A far larger clone is one base from this, pointing to a likely read error. This chain connects TRBV7-8 to TRBJ1-1, with 9 bases aligning to TRBD1. This CDR3 comprises 17 residues. Looked up from germline, CDR1 is SGHVS and CDR2 is FQNEAQ. CDR3 nucleotides: TGTGCCAGCAGCTTACGACCGGGACAGGGTGTCTACAATGAGCGGTTCTTC. The encoded protein is CASSLRPGQGVYNERFF.

This clonotype has at least ten counts. V gene TRBV29-1 combines with J gene TRBJ1-1; 7 bases match TRBD1. CDR1 and CDR2 (germline): SQVTM, ANQGSEA. This CDR3 is 12 amino acids long. Trimming cost V 5 bases and J 5 bases; bases outside gene matches: 5. CDR3 residues: CSVRGGSTEAFF. CDR3 coding DNA: TGCAGCGTTCGAGGGGGCTCAACTGAAGCTTTCTTT.

The table lists this clonotype with many counts. This chain connects TRBV6-1 to TRBJ2-1, with 12 bases lining up with TRBD2. The J segment lost 9 bases and the V segment lost 0 bases, leaving 6 bases of the junction unmatched. CDR1 is MNHNS and CDR2 is SASEGT in the germline V gene. The CDR3 totals 16 residues. The CDR3 sequence: CASSEALAGGPGEQFF. The CDR3 coding sequence is TGTGCCAGCAGTGAAGCTCTAGCGGGAGGGCCGGGTGAGCAGTTCTTC.

On this clonotype: Germline is not matched at one junction end, which may reflect a read error. V is TRBV10-3 and J is TRBJ2-2, with D unclear. Germline V gives CDR1 ENHRY, CDR2 SYGVKD. CDR3 size: 14 residues. The CDR3 spells CATSDTGPTGELFF. The CDR3 nucleotides read TGTGCCACCAGTGATACGGGCCCCACCGGGGAGCTGTTTTTT.

This clonotype occurred a few times. This may stem from a read error, because a much larger clone lies one nucleotide away. The V call is TRBV3-1, the J call TRBJ1-1; D remains unclear. The V end lost 0 bases, the J end lost 1 base, and 6 bases lay between the germline ends. Germline values: CDR1 LGHDT, CDR2 YNNKEL (reference sequence). This CDR3 comprises 14 residues. The CDR3 is CASSQDAGNTEAFF. The CDR3 nucleotides read TGTGCCAGCAGCCAAGACGCAGGGAACACTGAAGCTTTCTTT.

This clonotype has a count of ten or more. It differs at one base from a far larger clone, so likely a read error. The chain has TRBV2 and TRBJ2-3; D might be TRBD1 (6 bases). Deletions cut 6 bases from V and 5 bases from J, with 18 bases between. Germline V gene sequence: CDR1 SNHLY, CDR2 FYNNEI. CDR3 size: 15 residues. CDR3 nucleotide sequence: TGTGCCAGCAGCCGACGGGACATTCCAAAAGATACGCAGTATTTT. Residues: CASSRRDIPKDTQYF.

In its sample, this clonotype was seen many times. Here the CDR3 DNA reads TGTGCCTGGAATGGGGGTCCCTACGAGCAGTACTTC. Protein product: CAWNGGPYEQYF. V usage is TRBV30 and J usage is TRBJ2-7; either TRBD1 or TRBD2 may supply D (5 bases each). The germline CDR1 and CDR2 sequences are GTSNPN and SVGIG (reference sequence). The CDR3 consists of 12 residues. Trimming removed 4 bases from V and 2 bases from J, with 9 bases in between.

The chain carries TRBV20-1 and TRBJ1-5, with unresolved D. The CDR3 length is 13 residues. CDR1 DFQATT and CDR2 SNEGSKA come from the germline V gene (reference sequence). V was pared by 3 bases and J by 6 bases, with 12 bases between. The CDR3 region has the DNA TGCAGTGCTAGGATGGGTACCGTTCAGCCCCAGCATTTT. Its protein product is CSARMGTVQPQHF.

In its sample, this clonotype was seen many times. The chain carries TRBV19 and TRBJ1-1; the D gene is possibly TRBD1 (5 bases). Germline V gene sequence: CDR1 LNHDA, CDR2 SQIVND (reference sequence). The CDR3 contains 14 residues. V lost 4 bases to trimming and J lost 5 bases, with 14 bases between them. The CDR3 DNA reads TGTGCCAGTAGTACCCCAGAGGGGAGGACTGAAGCTTTCTTT. It codes for CASSTPEGRTEAFF.

As to this clonotype: This probably arose from a read error, given a far larger clone one base away. This chain joins TRBV11-2 and TRBJ2-7, with 7 bases matching TRBD2. This CDR3 is 15 amino acids long. Trimming cost V 0 bases and J 7 bases; bases outside gene matches: 9. Germline values: CDR1 SGHAT, CDR2 FQNNGV. The CDR3 sequence: CASSLELAAYNEQYF. The CDR3 coding sequence is TGTGCCAGCAGCTTAGAGCTAGCGGCCTACAATGAGCAGTACTTC.

V is TRBV11-2 and J is TRBJ2-1, with 12 bases matching TRBD2. The length of the CDR3 is 15 residues. Per the germline V gene, CDR1 is SGHAT and CDR2 is FQNNGV. After removal of 0 bases from V and 6 bases from J, the junction contained 0 bases not matched to a gene. The CDR3 here is CASSLEGLAGNEQFF. The CDR3 nucleotides read TGTGCCAGCAGCTTAGAGGGACTAGCGGGCAATGAGCAGTTCTTC.

This clonotype was seen at least ten times. The chain couples TRBV28 to TRBJ2-1; D might be TRBD2 (7 bases). CDR1 is MDHEN, CDR2 SYDVKM, per germline. The V end was cut by 6 bases, the J end by 15 bases, with 24 bases between. The CDR3 runs 14 residues. CDR3 sequence: CASSPGGGAIVLFF. CDR3 DNA: TGTGCCAGCAGCCCAGGTGGGGGGGCTATCGTGCTGTTCTTC.

This clonotype was recorded a few times. The V call is TRBV7-6, the J call TRBJ1-1, with D possibly being TRBD1 (5 bases). The ends were cut back, 1 base at V and 8 bases at J, with 11 bases in the middle. In germline, CDR1 is SGHVS, CDR2 FNYEAQ. The CDR3 is 13 residues long. The CDR3 here is CASSLVSGDEAFF. The DNA for the CDR3 is TGTGCCAGCAGCTTAGTTTCCGGGGACGAAGCTTTCTTT.

Comments on this clonotype: This may be a read error, as it is one base from a much larger clone. This chain links TRBV7-2 with TRBJ2-7; TRBD1 aligns across 7 bases. The CDR3 extends over 12 amino acids. Unmatched junction bases numbered 3, after V lost 6 bases and J lost 4 bases. Germline V gene sequence: CDR1 SGHTA, CDR2 FQGNSA. CDR3 sequence reads: CASRLQGYEQYF. The CDR3 coding sequence is TGTGCCAGCAGATTACAGGGGTACGAGCAGTACTTC.

This clonotype was detected ten times or more. V and J are TRBV3-1 and TRBJ1-1, with D possibly matching TRBD1 (5 bases). V was trimmed by 3 bases and J by 2 bases, leaving 16 bases between them. This CDR3 contains 16 residues. The germline V gene has CDR1 LGHDT and CDR2 YNNKEL (reference sequence). The CDR3 loop reads CASSHSPTEPNTEAFF. CDR3 nucleotides: TGTGCCAGCAGCCATTCTCCGACAGAACCCAACACTGAAGCTTTCTTT.

In its sample, this clonotype was seen many times. V usage is TRBV11-3 and J usage is TRBJ2-7; 9 bases align to TRBD1. Trimming took 7 bases from V and 3 from J; bases not matched to a gene: 7. This CDR3 has 14 residues. Germline V gene lookup returns CDR1 SGHNT and CDR2 YENEEA. CDR3 sequence (DNA): TGTGCCAGCACCCGGACAGGGGAACTCTACGAGCAGTACTTC. Translation gives CASTRTGELYEQYF.

This clonotype was seen many times. The chain carries TRBV24-1 and TRBJ2-1; D is perhaps TRBD2 (6 bases). This CDR3 comprises 17 residues. Deletions cut 0 bases from V and 12 bases from J, with 23 bases between. Germline CDR1 and CDR2: KGHDR and SFDVKD. CDR3 nucleotides: TGTGCCACCAGTGATTTGGACGTTCCGGGACTCCAAATGGGGCAGTTCTTC. This codes for CATSDLDVPGLQMGQFF.

The chain recombines TRBV5-4 with TRBJ2-3, with D perhaps matching TRBD2 (5 bases). Trimming cost V 0 bases and J 2 bases, with 10 bases left between them. This CDR3 comprises 15 residues. Germline CDR1 is SGHNT and CDR2 is YYREEE (reference sequence). CDR3 region: CASSLDAGNTDTQYF. CDR3 in DNA: TGTGCCAGCAGCTTGGACGCGGGTAACACAGATACGCAGTATTTT.

The sample holds many counts of this clonotype. The genes are TRBV20-1 and TRBJ1-2, with no clear D. Germline assignment: CDR1 DFQATT and CDR2 SNEGSKA (reference sequence). V lost 5 bases and J lost 0, with 16 bases in between. CDR3 length equals 15 residues. CDR3 loop: CSAGLRAAANYGYTF. The DNA for the CDR3 is TGCAGTGCTGGCCTCCGGGCCGCCGCTAACTATGGCTACACCTTC.

Ten or more counts support this clonotype. V gene TRBV11-2 combines with J gene TRBJ2-7; D is uncertain. The V and J ends lost 5 bases and 2 bases respectively, with 10 bases between them. The length of the CDR3 is 13 residues. Looked up from germline, CDR1 is SGHAT and CDR2 is FQNNGV. The CDR3 loop reads CASSRTKTYEQYF. The CDR3 DNA reads as TGTGCCAGCAGCCGGACCAAAACCTACGAGCAGTACTTC.